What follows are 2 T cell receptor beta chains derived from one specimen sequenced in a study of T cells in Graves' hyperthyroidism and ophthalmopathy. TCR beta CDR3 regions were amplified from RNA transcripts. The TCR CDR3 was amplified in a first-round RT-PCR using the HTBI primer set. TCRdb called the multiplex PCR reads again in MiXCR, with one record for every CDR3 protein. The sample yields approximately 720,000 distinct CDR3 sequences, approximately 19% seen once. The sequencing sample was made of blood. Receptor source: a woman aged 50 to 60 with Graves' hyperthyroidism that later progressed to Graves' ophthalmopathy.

DNA for the CDR3: TGTGCCAGCACCCCTCATTCGGGGGCCCCGTTGATGAACACTGAAGCTTTCTTT. Its protein product is CASTPHSGAPLMNTEAFF. This rearrangement joins TRBV5-5 to TRBJ1-1; D possibly corresponds to TRBD1 (6 bases). Germline assignment: CDR1 SGHKS and CDR2 YYEKEE (reference sequence). Trimming took off 6 bases at V and 0 bases at J, with 24 bases between the two ends. The CDR3 sequence is 18 residues long. The variable domain in full, completed from reference TRBV5-5 and TRBJ1-1, reads DAGVTQSPTHLIKTRGQQVTLRCSPISGHKSVSWYQQVLGQGPQFIFQYYEKEERGRGNFPDRFSARQFPNYSSELNVNALLLGDSALYLCASTPHSGAPLMNTEAFFGQGTRLTVV.

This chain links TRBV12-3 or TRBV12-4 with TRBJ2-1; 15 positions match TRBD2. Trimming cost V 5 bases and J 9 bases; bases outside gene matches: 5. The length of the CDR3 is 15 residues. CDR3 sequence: CASSGGLAGGGEQFF. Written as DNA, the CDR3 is TGTGCCAGCAGTGGTGGACTAGCGGGGGGGGGTGAGCAGTTCTTC.